Each of the 18 T cell receptor beta chains below was sequenced from the same sample in a study of graft-versus-host responses after intestinal transplantation. Measured with immunoSEQ multiplex PCR; TCRdb has only the in-frame clones, and not every one. The table lists about 120,000 clones, around 95% of them singletons. No antigen has been identified for these receptors. The starting material was unstimulated CD8+ T cells sorted from spleen or lymph node cells, obtained before intestinal transplant. The receptors derive from a human donor who received an intestinal transplant.

The chain joins TRBV19 to TRBJ2-1, with D uncertain. The length of the CDR3 is 13 residues. Germline V lookup: CDR1 LNHDA, CDR2 SQIVND (reference sequence). With 2 bases removed from V and 6 bases from J, the gap between germline ends came to 8 bases. The CDR3 DNA sequence: TGTGCCAGTAGTATATCCGGGCCCAATGAGCAGTTCTTC. Translation: CASSISGPNEQFF.

The chain has TRBV7-9 and TRBJ2-3, with 8 nucleotides matching TRBD2. V shed 3 bases, J shed 5 bases, and the junction held 10 bases outside the gene matches. The CDR3 has 16 amino acids. Germline V gives CDR1 SEHNR, CDR2 FQNEAQ (reference sequence). The CDR3 DNA follows: TGTGCCAGCAGCTTCCTTGCGCGGGAGGCGGGAGATACGCAGTATTTT. Encoded protein: CASSFLAREAGDTQYF.

This clone was found once. At one end the junction does not follow the germline gene, possibly because of a read error. The chain links TRBV19 to TRBJ1-1, with D perhaps TRBD1 (6 bases). The germline CDR1 and CDR2 sequences are LNHDA and SQIVND (reference sequence). This CDR3 has 15 residues. The CDR3 region is CASTIGGASTTEAFF. CDR3 bases: TGTGCCAGTACTATAGGGGGGGCTAGTACAACTGAAGCTTTCTTT.

V gene TRBV28 combines with J gene TRBJ2-2; 8 positions match TRBD1. The trim removed 3 bases at V and 1 base at J, leaving 7 bases unmatched. Germline loops: CDR1 MDHEN, CDR2 SYDVKM. CDR3 length equals 17 residues. Here the CDR3 reads CASSFFTGTGNTGELFF. As DNA, the CDR3 is TGTGCCAGCAGTTTTTTCACCGGGACAGGGAACACCGGGGAGCTGTTTTTT.

The chain carries TRBV7-2 and TRBJ2-2; no reliable D call. V dropped 4 bases and J dropped 6 bases, with 15 bases sitting between them. The length of the CDR3 is 15 residues. Germline CDR1 and CDR2: SGHTA and FQGNSA. This CDR3 is CASSYRRRAPGELFF. The CDR3 DNA is TGTGCCAGCAGCTACCGCCGACGGGCCCCCGGGGAGCTGTTTTTT.

The chain uses TRBV19 and TRBJ2-1; D unresolved. The V gene's germline CDR1 is LNHDA and CDR2 SQIVND (reference sequence). V lost 3 bases and J 0 bases, leaving 9 bases between the germline ends. This CDR3 has 15 residues. Written as DNA, the CDR3 is TGTGCCAGTAGTATCAACTCCTACTCCTACAATGAGCAGTTCTTC. As protein: CASSINSYSYNEQFF.

The chain recombines TRBV5-1 with TRBJ1-2; D is ambiguous. Trimming removed 0 bases at V and 6 bases at J, with 6 bases between. Germline loops: CDR1 SGHRS, CDR2 YFSETQ. The CDR3 has 12 residues. This CDR3 is CASSLVGNGYTF. CDR3 DNA sequence: TGCGCCAGCAGCTTGGTAGGGAATGGCTACACCTTC. Based on the CDR3 plus reference TRBV5-1 and TRBJ1-2, the full variable domain is KAGVTQTPRYLIKTRGQQVTLSCSPISGHRSVSWYQQTPGQGLQFLFEYFSETQRNKGNFPGRFSGRQFSNSRSEMNVSTLELGDSALYLCASSLVGNGYTFGSGTRLTVV.

Notes on this clone: Other nucleotide sequences from this sample produce the same CDR3. The chain employs TRBV27 and TRBJ2-7; D is undetermined. Trimming stripped 3 bases from V and 0 bases from J, with 6 bases between. The CDR3 sequence is 13 residues long. Per the germline V gene, CDR1 is MNHEY and CDR2 is SMNVEV (reference sequence). CDR3 region: CASSFGISYEQYF. Here the CDR3 DNA reads TGTGCCAGCAGTTTTGGCATCTCCTACGAGCAGTACTTC.

The rearrangement links TRBV28 to TRBJ1-2, with TRBD1 matching over 9 bases. Trimming took 1 base from V and 7 from J; bases not matched to a gene: 10. The CDR3 has 16 amino acids. Germline CDR1 and CDR2: MDHEN and SYDVKM. The CDR3 DNA sequence: TGTGCCAGCAGTTTATTTACAGGGGGCGTTTTAGCTGGCTACACCTTC. Its translation: CASSLFTGGVLAGYTF.

The rearrangement links TRBV4-2 to TRBJ2-2, with D possibly matching TRBD2 (6 bases). V was pared by 6 bases and J by 1 base, with 9 bases between. Per the germline V gene, CDR1 is LGHNA and CDR2 is YNFKEQ. This CDR3 has 14 amino acids. The CDR3: CASSRGVNTGELFF. The CDR3, as DNA: TGTGCCAGCAGTCGCGGGGTGAACACCGGGGAGCTGTTTTTT.

The chain has TRBV7-9 and TRBJ1-1; D gene unclear. Germline CDR1 and CDR2: SEHNR and FQNEAQ (reference sequence). The CDR3 is 12 residues long. V was shortened by 1 base and J by 11 bases, with 11 bases between the two germline ends. The CDR3 DNA is TGTGCCAGCAGCTTAGGCCTCGCCGGGGCTTTCTTT. As protein: CASSLGLAGAFF.

The chain recombines TRBV2 with TRBJ1-2, with a tentative D call TRBD1 (6 bases). V lost 4 bases to trimming and J lost 0 bases, with 12 bases between them. Germline V gene lookup returns CDR1 SNHLY and CDR2 FYNNEI. The CDR3 totals 15 residues. As DNA, the CDR3 is TGTGCCAGCAGTGCAGAGAGACAGGCTAACTATGGCTACACCTTC. Amino acid sequence: CASSAERQANYGYTF.

The V and J genes are TRBV11-2 and TRBJ2-4, with TRBD2 identical over 10 bases. V lost 3 bases to trimming and J lost 5 bases; unmatched junction nucleotides: 10. The CDR3 loop spans 17 amino acids. CDR1 is SGHAT and CDR2 is FQNNGV in the germline V gene. The CDR3 DNA is TGTGCCAGCAGCTTGGTAACTAGCGGGATTGAGGAAAACATTCAGTACTTC. This codes for CASSLVTSGIEENIQYF. Full variable domain (missing parts from reference TRBV11-2 and TRBJ2-4): EAGVAQSPRYKIIEKRQSVAFWCNPISGHATLYWYQQILGQGPKLLIQFQNNGVVDDSQLPKDRFSAERLKGVDSTLKIQPAKLEDSAVYLCASSLVTSGIEENIQYFGAGTRLSVL.

The chain recombines TRBV4-1 with TRBJ2-7; TRBD1 is a possible D gene (6 bases). Deletions cut 3 bases from V and 3 bases from J, with 15 bases between. CDR3 size: 15 residues. Germline V CDR1 and CDR2: MGHRA, YSYEKL. For the CDR3, the DNA is TGCGCCAGCAGCCAGGGGGCCCTTTCTCTCTACGAGCAGTACTTC. Translated: CASSQGALSLYEQYF.

A remark on this clone: Within the sample, other DNA sequences also encode this same CDR3. The chain joins TRBV9 to TRBJ2-7; D call uncertain. Trimming removed 0 bases from V and 1 base from J, with 11 bases in between. CDR3 size: 15 residues. The V gene's germline CDR1 is SGDLS and CDR2 YYNGEE. In nucleotides, the CDR3 is TGTGCCAGCAGCGTAGCCCCGGGCCAGTCCTACGAGCAGTACTTC. This codes for CASSVAPGQSYEQYF. Using reference TRBV9 and TRBJ2-7 for the parts outside the CDR3, the full variable domain is DSGVTQTPKHLITATGQRVTLRCSPRSGDLSVYWYQQSLDQGLQFLIQYYNGEERAKGNILERFSAQQFPDLHSELNLSSLELGDSALYFCASSVAPGQSYEQYFGPGTRLTVT.

The chain links TRBV9 to TRBJ1-1; D not resolved. Trimming cost V 0 bases and J 5 bases, with 8 bases left between them. The CDR3 contains 13 residues. The germline V gene has CDR1 SGDLS and CDR2 YYNGEE. CDR3 sequence reads: CASSVEKRTEAFF. The CDR3, as DNA: TGTGCCAGCAGCGTAGAGAAGCGGACTGAAGCTTTCTTT.

The rearrangement joins TRBV4-1 to TRBJ2-6; D remains unclear. Germline-derived CDR1 and CDR2 are MGHRA and YSYEKL. This CDR3 contains 18 residues. V was clipped by 0 bases and J by 2 bases, with 14 bases between them. The CDR3 DNA is TGCGCCAGCAGCCAAGATCCGACCGAAGTTGCTGGGGCCAACGTCCTGACTTTC. This translates into CASSQDPTEVAGANVLTF.

The V call is TRBV27, the J call TRBJ1-5; D gene uncertain. Germline CDR1 is MNHEY and CDR2 is SMNVEV (reference sequence). The CDR3 totals 13 residues. The V end was cut by 8 bases, the J end by 3 bases, with 11 bases between. The DNA of the CDR3 is TGTGCCAGCTCGTCCCGCCCCAATCAGCCCCAGCATTTT. Translated: CASSSRPNQPQHF.